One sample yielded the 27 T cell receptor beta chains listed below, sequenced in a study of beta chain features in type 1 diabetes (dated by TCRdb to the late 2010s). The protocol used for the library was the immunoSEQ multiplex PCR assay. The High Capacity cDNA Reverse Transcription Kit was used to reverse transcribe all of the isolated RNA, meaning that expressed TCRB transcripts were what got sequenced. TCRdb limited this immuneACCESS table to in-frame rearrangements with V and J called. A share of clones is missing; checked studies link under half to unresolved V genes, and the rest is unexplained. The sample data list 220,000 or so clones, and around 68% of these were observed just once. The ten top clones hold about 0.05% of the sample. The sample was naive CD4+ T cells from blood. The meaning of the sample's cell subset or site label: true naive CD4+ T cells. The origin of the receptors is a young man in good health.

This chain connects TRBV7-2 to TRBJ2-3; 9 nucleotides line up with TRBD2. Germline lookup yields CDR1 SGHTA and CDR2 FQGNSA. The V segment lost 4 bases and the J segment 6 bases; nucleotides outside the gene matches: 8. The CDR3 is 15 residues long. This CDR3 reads CASSSVLAGTDTQYF. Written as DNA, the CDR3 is TGTGCCAGCAGCTCAGTGCTAGCGGGGACGGATACGCAGTATTTT.

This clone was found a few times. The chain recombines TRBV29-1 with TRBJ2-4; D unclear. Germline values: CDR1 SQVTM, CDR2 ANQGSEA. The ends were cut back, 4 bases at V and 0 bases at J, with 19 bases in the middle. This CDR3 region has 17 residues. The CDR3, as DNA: TGCAGCGTTGCAGTACAGCTTACCTTACTAGCCAAAAACATTCAGTACTTC. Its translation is CSVAVQLTLLAKNIQYF.

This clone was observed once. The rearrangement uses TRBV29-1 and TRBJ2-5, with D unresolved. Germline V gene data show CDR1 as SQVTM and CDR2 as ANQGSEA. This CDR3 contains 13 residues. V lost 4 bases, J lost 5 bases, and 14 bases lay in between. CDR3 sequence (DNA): TGCAGCGTTGCGCCCCTTATGATGGAGACCCAGTACTTC. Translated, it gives CSVAPLMMETQYF.

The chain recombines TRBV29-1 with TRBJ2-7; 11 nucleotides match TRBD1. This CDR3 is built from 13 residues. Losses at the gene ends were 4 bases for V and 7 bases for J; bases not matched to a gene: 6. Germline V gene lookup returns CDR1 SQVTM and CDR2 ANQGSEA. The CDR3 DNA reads TGCAGCGTTGGAGGACAGGGGGCTCGAGAGCAGTACTTC. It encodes CSVGGQGAREQYF.

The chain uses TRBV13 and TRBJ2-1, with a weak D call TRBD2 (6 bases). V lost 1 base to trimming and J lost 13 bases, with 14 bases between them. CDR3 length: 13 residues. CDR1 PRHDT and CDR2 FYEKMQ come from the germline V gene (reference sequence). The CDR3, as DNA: TGTGCCAGCAGCTTAGCCCCACGGGGGAAACAGTTCTTC. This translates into CASSLAPRGKQFF. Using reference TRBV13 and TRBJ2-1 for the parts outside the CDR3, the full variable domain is AAGVIQSPRHLIKEKRETATLKCYPIPRHDTVYWYQQGPGQDPQFLISFYEKMQSDKGSIPDRFSAQQFSDYHSELNMSSLELGDSALYFCASSLAPRGKQFFGPGTRLTVL.

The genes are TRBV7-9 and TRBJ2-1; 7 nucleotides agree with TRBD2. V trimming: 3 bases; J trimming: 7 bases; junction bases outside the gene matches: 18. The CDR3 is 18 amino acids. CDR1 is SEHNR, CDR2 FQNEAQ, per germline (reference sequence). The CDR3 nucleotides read TGTGCCAGCAGCTTTTTGGCCAACTTCGGGGGAGGGCGGAATGAGCAGTTCTTC. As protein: CASSFLANFGGGRNEQFF.

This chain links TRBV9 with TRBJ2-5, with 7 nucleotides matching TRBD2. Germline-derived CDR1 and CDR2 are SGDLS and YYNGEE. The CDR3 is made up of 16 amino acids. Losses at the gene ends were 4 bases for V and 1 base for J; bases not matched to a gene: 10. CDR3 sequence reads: CASSRGSRGTQETQYF. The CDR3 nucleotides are TGTGCCAGCAGCAGGGGCTCGCGGGGGACCCAAGAGACCCAGTACTTC. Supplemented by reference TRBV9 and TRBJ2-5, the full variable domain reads DSGVTQTPKHLITATGQRVTLRCSPRSGDLSVYWYQQSLDQGLQFLIQYYNGEERAKGNILERFSAQQFPDLHSELNLSSLELGDSALYFCASSRGSRGTQETQYFGPGTRLLVL.

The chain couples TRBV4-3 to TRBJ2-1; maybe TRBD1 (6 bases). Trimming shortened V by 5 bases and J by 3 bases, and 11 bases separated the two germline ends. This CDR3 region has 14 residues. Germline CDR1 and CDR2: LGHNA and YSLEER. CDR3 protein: CASSRQDNYNEQFF. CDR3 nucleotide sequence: TGCGCCAGCAGCAGACAGGACAACTACAATGAGCAGTTCTTC.

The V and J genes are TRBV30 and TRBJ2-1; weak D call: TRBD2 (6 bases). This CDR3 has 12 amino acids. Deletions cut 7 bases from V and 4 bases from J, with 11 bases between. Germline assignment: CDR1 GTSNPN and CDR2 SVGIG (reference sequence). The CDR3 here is CASLAEYNEQFF. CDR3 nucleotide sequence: TGTGCCTCATTAGCGGAATACAATGAGCAGTTCTTC.

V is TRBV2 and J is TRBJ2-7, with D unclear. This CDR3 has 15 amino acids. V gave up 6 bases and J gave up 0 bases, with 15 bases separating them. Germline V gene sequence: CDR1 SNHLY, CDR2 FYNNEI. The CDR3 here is CASSTWTEPSYEQYF. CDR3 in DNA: TGTGCCAGCAGCACTTGGACGGAGCCCTCCTACGAGCAGTACTTC.

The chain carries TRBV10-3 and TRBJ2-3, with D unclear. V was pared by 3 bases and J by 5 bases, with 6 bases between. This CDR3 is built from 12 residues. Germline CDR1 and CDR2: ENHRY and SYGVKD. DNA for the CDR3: TGTGCCATCAGTGATTCTGGAGATACGCAGTATTTT. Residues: CAISDSGDTQYF.

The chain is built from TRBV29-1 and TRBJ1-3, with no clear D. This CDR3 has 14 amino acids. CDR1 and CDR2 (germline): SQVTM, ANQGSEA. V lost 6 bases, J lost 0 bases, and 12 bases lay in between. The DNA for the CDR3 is TGCAGCGTAGACGCCAGCAACTCTGGAAACACCATATATTTT. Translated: CSVDASNSGNTIYF.

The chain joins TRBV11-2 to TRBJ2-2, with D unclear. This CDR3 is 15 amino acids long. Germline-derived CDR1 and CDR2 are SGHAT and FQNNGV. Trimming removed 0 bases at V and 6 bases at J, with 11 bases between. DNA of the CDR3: TGTGCCAGCAGCTTAGATGGCGCAGTATCCGGGGAGCTGTTTTTT. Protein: CASSLDGAVSGELFF.

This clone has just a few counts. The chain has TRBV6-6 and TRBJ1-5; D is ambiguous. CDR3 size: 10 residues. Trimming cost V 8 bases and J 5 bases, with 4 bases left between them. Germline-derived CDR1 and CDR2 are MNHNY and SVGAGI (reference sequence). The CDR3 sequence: CASFDQPQHF. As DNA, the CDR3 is TGTGCCAGCTTTGATCAGCCCCAGCATTTT.

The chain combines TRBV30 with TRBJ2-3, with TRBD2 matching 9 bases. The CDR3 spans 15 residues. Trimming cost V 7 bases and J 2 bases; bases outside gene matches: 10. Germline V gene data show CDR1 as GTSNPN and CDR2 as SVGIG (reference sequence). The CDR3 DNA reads TGTGCCTCCGACGCGGGACTAGCTGACACAGATACGCAGTATTTT. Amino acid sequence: CASDAGLADTDTQYF.

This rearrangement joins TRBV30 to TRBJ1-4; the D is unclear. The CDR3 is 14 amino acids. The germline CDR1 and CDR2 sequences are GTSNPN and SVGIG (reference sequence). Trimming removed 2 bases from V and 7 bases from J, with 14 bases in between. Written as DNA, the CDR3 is TGTGCCTGGAGTTTCGATAGGGTGGCTGAAAAACTGTTTTTT. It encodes CAWSFDRVAEKLFF.

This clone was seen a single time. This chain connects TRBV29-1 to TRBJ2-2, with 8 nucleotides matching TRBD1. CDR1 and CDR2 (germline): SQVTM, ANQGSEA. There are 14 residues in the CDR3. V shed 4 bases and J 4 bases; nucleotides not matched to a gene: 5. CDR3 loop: CSVVDRGVTGELFF. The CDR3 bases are TGCAGCGTTGTAGACAGGGGCGTCACCGGGGAGCTGTTTTTT.

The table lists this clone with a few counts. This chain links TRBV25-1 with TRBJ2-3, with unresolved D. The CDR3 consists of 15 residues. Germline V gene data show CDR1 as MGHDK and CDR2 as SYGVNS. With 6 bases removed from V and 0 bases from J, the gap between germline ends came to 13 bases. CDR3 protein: CASSLLSQSTDTQYF. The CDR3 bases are TGTGCCAGCAGCCTCTTAAGCCAGAGCACAGATACGCAGTATTTT.

This CDR3 is CASSDGQETAGEQFF. Written as DNA, the CDR3 is TGTGCCAGCAGCGATGGGCAGGAGACTGCAGGCGAGCAGTTCTTC. The chain carries TRBV9 and TRBJ2-1; the D is unclear. Trimming stripped 3 bases from V and 10 bases from J, with 20 bases between. CDR1 and CDR2 (germline): SGDLS, YYNGEE. The CDR3 is made up of 15 amino acids.

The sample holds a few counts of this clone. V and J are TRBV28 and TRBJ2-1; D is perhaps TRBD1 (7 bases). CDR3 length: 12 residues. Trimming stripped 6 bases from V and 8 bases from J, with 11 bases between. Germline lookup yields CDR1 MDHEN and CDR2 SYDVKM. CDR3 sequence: CASRDRDYEQFF. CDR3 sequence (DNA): TGTGCCAGCAGAGACAGGGACTATGAGCAGTTCTTC.

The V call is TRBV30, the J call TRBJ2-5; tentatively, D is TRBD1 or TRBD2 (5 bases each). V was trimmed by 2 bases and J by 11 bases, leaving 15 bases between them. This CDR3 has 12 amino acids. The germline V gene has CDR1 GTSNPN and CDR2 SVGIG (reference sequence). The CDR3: CAWSPGTALQYF. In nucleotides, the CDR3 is TGTGCCTGGAGTCCTGGGACGGCCCTTCAGTACTTC.

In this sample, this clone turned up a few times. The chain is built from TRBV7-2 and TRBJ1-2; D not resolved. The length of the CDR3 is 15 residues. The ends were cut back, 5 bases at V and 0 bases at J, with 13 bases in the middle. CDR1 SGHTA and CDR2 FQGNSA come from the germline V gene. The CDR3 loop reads CASSLEASANYGYTF. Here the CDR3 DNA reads TGTGCCAGCAGCCTGGAGGCTTCCGCTAACTATGGCTACACCTTC.

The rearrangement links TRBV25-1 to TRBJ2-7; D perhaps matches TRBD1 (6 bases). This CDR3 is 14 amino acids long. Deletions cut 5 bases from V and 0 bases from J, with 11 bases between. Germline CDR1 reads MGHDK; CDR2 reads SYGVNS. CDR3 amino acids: CASSTQGTSYEQYF. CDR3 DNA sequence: TGTGCCAGCAGTACACAGGGAACCTCCTACGAGCAGTACTTC.

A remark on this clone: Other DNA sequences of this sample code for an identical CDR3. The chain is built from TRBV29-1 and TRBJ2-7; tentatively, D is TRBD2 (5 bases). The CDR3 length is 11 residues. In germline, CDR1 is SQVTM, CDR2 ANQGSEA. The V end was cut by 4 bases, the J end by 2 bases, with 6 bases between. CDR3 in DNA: TGCAGCGTTGTGGGAGCCTACGAGCAGTACTTC. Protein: CSVVGAYEQYF.

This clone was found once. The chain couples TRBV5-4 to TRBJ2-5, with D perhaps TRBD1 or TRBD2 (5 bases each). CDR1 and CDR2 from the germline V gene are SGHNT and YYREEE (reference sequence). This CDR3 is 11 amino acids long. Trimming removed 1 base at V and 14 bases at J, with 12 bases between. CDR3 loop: CASSLIRGQYF. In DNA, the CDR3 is TGTGCCAGCAGCTTGATACGGGGCCAATACTTC.

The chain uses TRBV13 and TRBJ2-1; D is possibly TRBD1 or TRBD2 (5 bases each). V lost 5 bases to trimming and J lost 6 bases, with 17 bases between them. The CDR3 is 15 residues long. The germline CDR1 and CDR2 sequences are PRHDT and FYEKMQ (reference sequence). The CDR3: CASSMGVLAGNEQFF. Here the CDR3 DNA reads TGTGCCAGCAGCATGGGGGTTCTAGCAGGCAATGAGCAGTTCTTC. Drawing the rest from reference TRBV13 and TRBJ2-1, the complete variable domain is AAGVIQSPRHLIKEKRETATLKCYPIPRHDTVYWYQQGPGQDPQFLISFYEKMQSDKGSIPDRFSAQQFSDYHSELNMSSLELGDSALYFCASSMGVLAGNEQFFGPGTRLTVL.

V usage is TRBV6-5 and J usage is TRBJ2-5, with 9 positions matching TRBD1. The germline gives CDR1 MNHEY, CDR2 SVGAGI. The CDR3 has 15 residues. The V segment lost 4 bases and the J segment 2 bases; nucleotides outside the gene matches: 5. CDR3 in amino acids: CASSSGTGRQETQYF. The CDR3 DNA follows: TGTGCCAGCAGTTCCGGGACAGGGAGACAAGAGACCCAGTACTTC.